A single sample gave rise to the 2 T cell receptor beta chains below, sequenced in a study of Graves' ophthalmopathy and Graves' hyperthyroidism. RNA served as the template for amplifying TCR beta CDR3 regions. Second-round multiplex PCR came after a first-round RT-PCR that employed HTBI primers. MiXCR, applied by TCRdb to the multiplex PCR reads, yields one record per CDR3 protein. Among roughly 600,000 distinct CDR3 sequences listed, approximately 37% were seen once. What was sequenced was peripheral blood or thyroid tissue (not recorded which). The receptors come from an adult man with Graves' hyperthyroidism.

The genes are TRBV3-1 and TRBJ1-2; TRBD1 might be the D (5 bases). The CDR3 totals 15 residues. The V gene's germline CDR1 is LGHDT and CDR2 YNNKEL (reference sequence). V was trimmed by 3 bases and J by 4 bases, leaving 15 bases between them. CDR3 in amino acids: CASSQSGRQRYGYTF. The CDR3 nucleotides read TGTGCCAGCAGCCAGTCGGGACGGCAGCGCTATGGCTACACCTTC.

This clonotype was found many times. The chain has TRBV13 and TRBJ2-6, with D possibly being TRBD2 (5 bases). This CDR3 contains 17 residues. V lost 5 bases and J lost 4, with 18 bases in between. Germline values: CDR1 PRHDT, CDR2 FYEKMQ (reference sequence). CDR3: CASSLAGEGPGANVLTF. In DNA, the CDR3 is TGTGCCAGCAGCCTTGCGGGCGAGGGTCCCGGGGCCAACGTCCTGACTTTC. Looking up the rest from reference TRBV13 and TRBJ2-6 gives the full variable domain: AAGVIQSPRHLIKEKRETATLKCYPIPRHDTVYWYQQGPGQDPQFLISFYEKMQSDKGSIPDRFSAQQFSDYHSELNMSSLELGDSALYFCASSLAGEGPGANVLTFGAGSRLTVL.